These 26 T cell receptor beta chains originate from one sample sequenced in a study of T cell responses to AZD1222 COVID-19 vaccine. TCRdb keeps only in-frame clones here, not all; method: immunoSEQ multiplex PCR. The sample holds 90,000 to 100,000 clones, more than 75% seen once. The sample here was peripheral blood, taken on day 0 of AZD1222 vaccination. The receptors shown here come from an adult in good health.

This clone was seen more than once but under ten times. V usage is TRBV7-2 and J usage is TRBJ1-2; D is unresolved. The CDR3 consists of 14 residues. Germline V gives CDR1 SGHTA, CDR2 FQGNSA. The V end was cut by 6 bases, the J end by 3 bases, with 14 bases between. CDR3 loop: CASSLPSGYYGYTF. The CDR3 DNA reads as TGTGCCAGCAGTTTACCATCGGGGTACTATGGCTACACCTTC.

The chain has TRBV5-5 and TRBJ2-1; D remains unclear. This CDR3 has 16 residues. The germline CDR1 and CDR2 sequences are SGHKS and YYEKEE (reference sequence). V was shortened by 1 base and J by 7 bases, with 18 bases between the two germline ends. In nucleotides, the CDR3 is TGTGCCAGCAGCTTGAAGGGCAGTGACTCGTGGAATGAGCAGTTCTTC. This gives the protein CASSLKGSDSWNEQFF.

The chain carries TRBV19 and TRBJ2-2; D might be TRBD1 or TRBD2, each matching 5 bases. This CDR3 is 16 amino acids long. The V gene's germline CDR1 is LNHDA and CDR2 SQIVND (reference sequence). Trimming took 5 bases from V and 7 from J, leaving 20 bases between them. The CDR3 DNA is TGTGCCAGTAGTGCCGGGACGGAAATTCGTCTCGGGGAGCTGTTTTTT. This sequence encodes CASSAGTEIRLGELFF.

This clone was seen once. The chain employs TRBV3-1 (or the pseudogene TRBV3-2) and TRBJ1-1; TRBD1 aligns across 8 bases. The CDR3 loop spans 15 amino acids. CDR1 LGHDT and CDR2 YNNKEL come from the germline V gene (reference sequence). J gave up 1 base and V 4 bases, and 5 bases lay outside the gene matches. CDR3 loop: CASSPSGTGNTEAFF. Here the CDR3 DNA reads TGTGCCAGCAGCCCCTCGGGGACAGGGAACACTGAAGCTTTCTTT.

The CDR3 is CASSADRGLEETQYF. The CDR3 DNA reads TGTGCCAGCAGTGCGGACAGGGGGCTTGAGGAGACCCAGTACTTC. This chain joins TRBV25-1 and TRBJ2-5; 11 positions agree with TRBD1. Germline loops: CDR1 MGHDK, CDR2 SYGVNS. The V gene end was trimmed by 4 bases and the J gene end by 5 bases; junction bases not matched to a gene: 6. The CDR3 spans 15 residues.

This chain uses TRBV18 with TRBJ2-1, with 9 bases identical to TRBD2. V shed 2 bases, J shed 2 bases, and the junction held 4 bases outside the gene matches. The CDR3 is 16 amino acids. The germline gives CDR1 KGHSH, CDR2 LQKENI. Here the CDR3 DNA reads TGTGCCAGCTCACCATGGCGGGAGGGCCCCTACAATGAGCAGTTCTTC. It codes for CASSPWREGPYNEQFF.

CDR3 protein: CASSLPIIRDIYNEQFF. Here the CDR3 DNA reads TGTGCCAGCAGCTTACCAATAATCCGGGACATCTACAATGAGCAGTTCTTC. The V gene is TRBV5-4, the J gene TRBJ2-1, with a weak D call TRBD1 (6 bases). Germline V gene data show CDR1 as SGHNT and CDR2 as YYREEE (reference sequence). This CDR3 is built from 17 residues. V lost 2 bases to trimming and J lost 3 bases, with 18 bases between them.

CDR3 region: CASSSTGTGDQPQHF. CDR3 sequence (DNA): TGTGCCAGCTCAAGCACCGGGACAGGGGATCAGCCCCAGCATTTT. The chain joins TRBV18 to TRBJ1-5; 10 nucleotides line up with TRBD1. The CDR3 has 15 amino acids. Germline loops: CDR1 KGHSH, CDR2 LQKENI. The V and J ends lost 5 bases and 5 bases, in that order; junction bases with no gene match: 6.

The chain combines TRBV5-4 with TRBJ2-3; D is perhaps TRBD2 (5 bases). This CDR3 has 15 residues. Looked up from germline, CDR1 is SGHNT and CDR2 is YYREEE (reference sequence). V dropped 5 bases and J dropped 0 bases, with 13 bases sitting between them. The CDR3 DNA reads TGTGCCAGCAGGGCGGACTTCGCTAGCACAGATACGCAGTATTTT. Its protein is CASRADFASTDTQYF. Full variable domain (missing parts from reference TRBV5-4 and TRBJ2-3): ETGVTQSPTHLIKTRGQQVTLRCSSQSGHNTVSWYQQALGQGPQFIFQYYREEENGRGNFPPRFSGLQFPNYSSELNVNALELDDSALYLCASRADFASTDTQYFGPGTRLTVL.

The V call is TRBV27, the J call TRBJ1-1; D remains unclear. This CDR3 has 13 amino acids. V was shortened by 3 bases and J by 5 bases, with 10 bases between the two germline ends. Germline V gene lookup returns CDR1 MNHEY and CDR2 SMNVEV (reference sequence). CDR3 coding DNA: TGTGCCAGCAGTTTTGACGGCGGGACTGAAGCTTTCTTT. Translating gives CASSFDGGTEAFF.

The CDR3 DNA sequence: TGTGCCTGGACAGGTCAGAGATCCTACGAGCAGTACTTC. As protein: CAWTGQRSYEQYF. The J gene is TRBJ2-7, the V gene TRBV30; D call uncertain. This CDR3 is 13 amino acids long. With 4 bases removed from V and 1 base from J, the gap between germline ends came to 11 bases. From germline, CDR1 is GTSNPN and CDR2 SVGIG (reference sequence).

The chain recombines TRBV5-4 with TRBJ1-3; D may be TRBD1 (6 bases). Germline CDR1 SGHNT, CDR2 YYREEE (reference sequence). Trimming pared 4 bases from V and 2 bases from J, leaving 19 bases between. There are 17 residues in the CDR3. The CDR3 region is CASSREVTGSAGNTIYF. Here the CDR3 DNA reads TGTGCCAGCAGCCGCGAAGTCACAGGGAGTGCTGGAAACACCATATATTTT.

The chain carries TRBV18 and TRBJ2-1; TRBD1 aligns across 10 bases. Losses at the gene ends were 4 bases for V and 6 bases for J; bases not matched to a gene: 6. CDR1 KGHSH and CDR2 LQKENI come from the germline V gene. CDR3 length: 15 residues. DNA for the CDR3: TGTGCCAGCTCACGGGGGGGGACAGGGGCCAATGAGCAGTTCTTC. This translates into CASSRGGTGANEQFF.

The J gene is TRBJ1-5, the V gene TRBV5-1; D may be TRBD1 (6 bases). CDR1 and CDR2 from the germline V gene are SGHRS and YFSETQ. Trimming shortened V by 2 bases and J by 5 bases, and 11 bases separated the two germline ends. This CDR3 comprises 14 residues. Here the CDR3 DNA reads TGCGCCAGCAGCTTTCAAGGGGGTGATCAGCCCCAGCATTTT. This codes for CASSFQGGDQPQHF.

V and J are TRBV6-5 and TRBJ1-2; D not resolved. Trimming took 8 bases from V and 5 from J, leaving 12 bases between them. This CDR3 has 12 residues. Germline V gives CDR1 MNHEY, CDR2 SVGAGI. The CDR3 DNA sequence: TGTGCCAGCTCACCGAATGAGTATGGCTACACCTTC. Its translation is CASSPNEYGYTF.

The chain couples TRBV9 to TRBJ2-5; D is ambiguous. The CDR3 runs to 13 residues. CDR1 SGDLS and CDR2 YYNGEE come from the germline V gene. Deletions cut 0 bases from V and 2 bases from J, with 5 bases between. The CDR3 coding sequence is TGTGCCAGCAGCGTAGGGCTGCAAGAGACCCAGTACTTC. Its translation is CASSVGLQETQYF.

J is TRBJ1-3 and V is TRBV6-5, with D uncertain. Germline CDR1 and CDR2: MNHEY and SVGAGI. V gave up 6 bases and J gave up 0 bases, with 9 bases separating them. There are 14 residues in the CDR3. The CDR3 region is CASSLGVSGNTIYF. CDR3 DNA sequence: TGTGCCAGCAGCTTAGGTGTCTCTGGAAACACCATATATTTT.

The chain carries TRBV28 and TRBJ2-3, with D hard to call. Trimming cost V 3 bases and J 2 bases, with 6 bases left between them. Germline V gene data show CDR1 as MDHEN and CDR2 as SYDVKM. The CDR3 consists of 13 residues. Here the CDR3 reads CASSLPHTDTQYF. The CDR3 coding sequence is TGTGCCAGCAGTTTGCCGCACACAGATACGCAGTATTTT.

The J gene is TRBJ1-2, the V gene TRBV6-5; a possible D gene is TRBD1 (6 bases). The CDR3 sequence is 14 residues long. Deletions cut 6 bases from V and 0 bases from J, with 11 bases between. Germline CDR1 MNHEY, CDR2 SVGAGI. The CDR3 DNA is TGTGCCAGCAGCCGGGACACAACTAACTATGGCTACACCTTC. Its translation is CASSRDTTNYGYTF.

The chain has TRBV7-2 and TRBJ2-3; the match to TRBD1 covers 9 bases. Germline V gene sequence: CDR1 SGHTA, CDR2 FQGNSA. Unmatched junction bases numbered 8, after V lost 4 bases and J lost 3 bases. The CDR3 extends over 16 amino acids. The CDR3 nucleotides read TGTGCCAGCAGCTCCGGGACAGGGTTCGGGACAGATACGCAGTATTTT. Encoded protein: CASSSGTGFGTDTQYF.

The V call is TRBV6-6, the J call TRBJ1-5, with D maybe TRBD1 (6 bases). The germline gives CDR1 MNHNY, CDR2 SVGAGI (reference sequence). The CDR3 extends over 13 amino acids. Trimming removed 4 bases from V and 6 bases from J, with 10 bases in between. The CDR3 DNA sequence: TGTGCCAGCAGTTGGGGGCTGGGTCAGCCCCAGCATTTT. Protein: CASSWGLGQPQHF.

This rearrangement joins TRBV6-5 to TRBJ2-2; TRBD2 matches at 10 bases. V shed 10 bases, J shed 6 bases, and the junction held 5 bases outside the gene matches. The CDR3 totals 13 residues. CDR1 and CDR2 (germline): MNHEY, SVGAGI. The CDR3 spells CATLAGEAGELFF. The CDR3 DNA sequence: TGTGCCACTCTAGCGGGAGAGGCCGGGGAGCTGTTTTTT.

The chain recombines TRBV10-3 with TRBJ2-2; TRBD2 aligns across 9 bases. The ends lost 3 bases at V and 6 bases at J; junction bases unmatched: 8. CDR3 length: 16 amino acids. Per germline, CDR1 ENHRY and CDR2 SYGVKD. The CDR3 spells CAISDGGRALSGELFF. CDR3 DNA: TGTGCCATCAGTGACGGCGGGAGGGCCCTATCCGGGGAGCTGTTTTTT.

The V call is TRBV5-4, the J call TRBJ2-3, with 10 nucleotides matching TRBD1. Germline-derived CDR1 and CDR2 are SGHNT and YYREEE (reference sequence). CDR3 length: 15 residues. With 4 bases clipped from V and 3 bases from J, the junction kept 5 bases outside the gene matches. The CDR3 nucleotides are TGTGCCAGCAGCCTGCGGGACAGGGGAACAGATACGCAGTATTTT. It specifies CASSLRDRGTDTQYF.

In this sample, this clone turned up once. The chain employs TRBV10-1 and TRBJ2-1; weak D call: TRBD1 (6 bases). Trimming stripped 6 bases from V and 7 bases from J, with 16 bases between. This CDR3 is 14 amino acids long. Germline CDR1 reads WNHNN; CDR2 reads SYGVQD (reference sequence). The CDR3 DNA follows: TGCGCCAGCAGCGGAGGACAGAAACTTAATGAGCAGTTCTTC. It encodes CASSGGQKLNEQFF.

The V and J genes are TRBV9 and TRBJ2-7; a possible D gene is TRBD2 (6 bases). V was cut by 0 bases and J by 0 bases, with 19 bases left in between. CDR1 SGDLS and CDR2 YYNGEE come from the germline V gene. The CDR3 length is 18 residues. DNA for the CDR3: TGTGCCAGCAGCGTAGGCCAACGCGGGGCTGGAAGCTCCTACGAGCAGTACTTC. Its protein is CASSVGQRGAGSSYEQYF.